This TCR beta chain was identified in a study of CD8+CD57+ T cells in acquired aplastic anemia (dated by TCRdb to the late 2010s). For the wider study: A mean of approximately 3 ug of DNA, ranging from roughly 0.17 to 30 ug, was extracted from sorted CD4+ and CD8+ cells. A CD8+CD57+ expansion meant a frequency higher than the mean frequency seen in healthy subjects. On the study overall, not on this receptor specifically: Twenty-nine CD8+ CDR3 sequences were found in both patients and controls but appeared to be highly expressed in patients and within the immunodominant clones of the patients. Patients and healthy controls showed no significant difference in CD8+ Simpson's diversity (P=0.060).

Flow cytometry had shown CD8+CD57+ cell expansion in the patients selected for sequencing. Severe acquired aplastic anemia was diagnosed in all patients according to International Study of Aplastic Anemia and Agranulocytosis and Camitta criteria. At the time blood was sampled, none of the patients had received any therapy. In the study, sorted CD4+ and CD8+ blood T cells from patients with severe aplastic anemia and from healthy subjects underwent deep sequencing of TCR repertoires. Patients were enrolled under clinicaltrials.gov protocols 00001620, 01623167, 00001397, 00071045, 00081523 and 00961064 in the USA. Ficoll-Paque density gradient centrifugation was used to isolate peripheral blood mononuclear cells. Before DNA was extracted, CD4+ and CD8+ T cells were sorted using either FACS or magnetic beads. The CDR3 holds 14 amino acids from the cysteine to the phenylalanine. Only CDR3 DNA remains: 42 bases, in frame from the first base. The junction carries 12 bases between V and J, which are trimmed by 3 bases and 0 bases respectively. Per the germline V gene, SQVTM is the CDR1 and ANQGSEA is the CDR2.

On this clonotype itself: The antigen it binds to is not known. The sample holds no much larger clone one base away, and base qualities are not on file.

TCR beta VDJ combination and CDR3 sequence profiling used genomic DNA as the template. An Illumina HiSeq 2000 was the platform used for TCR repertoire sequencing. In the paper's pipeline: Repertoire assessment relied on Simpson's diversity index, CDR3 size and DJ length profiles, and TRBV/TRBJ rearrangement plots. The immunodominant clone was defined as the most abundant DNA sequence in deep sequencing data. CDR3 amino acid sequences were checked for sharing between subjects and were compared against published repertoires and the VDJdb database. The public sequencing data were trimmed at Q25 with fastp and processed into clonotypes with MiXCR by TCRdb, which kept only in-frame beta chains. Under each unique CDR3 protein, matching rows form one entry showing the most common genes and DNA. The V and J calls follow TCRdb's processing rather than the paper's. This sample gives some 92,000 distinct CDR3 sequences in total; 65% to 70% of them show up just once. The ten largest clones capture 65% of the sample.

The rearrangement combines TRBV29-1 with TRBJ2-7; 6 matching bases give a weak D call of TRBD1. This receptor was obtained from a human donor with aplastic anemia. Sequenced: sorted CD4+, CD8+, or CD8+CD57+ T cells (not recorded which) from PBMCs. The CDR3 is CSVDRTESSYEQYF. In nucleotides, the sequence is TGCAGCGTTGACCGGACAGAGAGCTCCTACGAGCAGTACTTC.